The entry that follows covers one T cell receptor beta chain sequence. The data were obtained in a study of blood T cell repertoires in COVID-19. Study context: T cells, B-cell-depleted T cells, or PBMCs provided the cDNA or gDNA that served as material.

Per the original methods: The assay estimated nucleated cells by amplifying reference gene primers. Assay: immunoSEQ multiplex PCR; the TCRdb copy retains only in-frame clones and omits some. That table is the source of V, J and clone size, and D and trimming were worked out from the DNA. The data hold around 250,000 clones, with about 83% observed a single time. Looked up from germline, CDR1 is MDHEN and CDR2 is SYDVKM. The CDR3 runs 19 residues. V gave up 3 bases and J gave up 1 base, with 23 bases separating them. The source of this sequence is a woman in her thirties or forties who had recovered from COVID-19. V and J are TRBV28 and TRBJ2-3; D possibly corresponds to TRBD1 (6 bases). The sequenced material came from peripheral blood. CDR3 in DNA: TGTGCCAGCAGTTTGAGGGGGTTAGGTGGGGCTGAGGGCACAGATACGCAGTATTTT. It yields the protein CASSLRGLGGAEGTDTQYF.